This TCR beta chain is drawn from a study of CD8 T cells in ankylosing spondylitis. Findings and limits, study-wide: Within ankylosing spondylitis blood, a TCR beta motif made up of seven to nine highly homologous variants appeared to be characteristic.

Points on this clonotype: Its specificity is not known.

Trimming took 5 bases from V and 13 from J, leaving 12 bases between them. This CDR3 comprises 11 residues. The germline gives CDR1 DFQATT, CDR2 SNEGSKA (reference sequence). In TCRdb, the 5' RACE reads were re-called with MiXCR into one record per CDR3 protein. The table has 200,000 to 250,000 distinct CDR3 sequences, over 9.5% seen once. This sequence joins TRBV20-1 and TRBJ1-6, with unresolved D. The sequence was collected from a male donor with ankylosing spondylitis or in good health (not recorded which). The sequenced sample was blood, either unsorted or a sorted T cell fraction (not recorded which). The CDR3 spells CSARGGGPLHF. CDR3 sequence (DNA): TGCAGTGCTCGGGGTGGTGGGCCCCTCCACTTT.